The table lists the clone carrying this T cell receptor beta chain with a count of one. This specimen belongs to a study of blood T cell repertoires in COVID-19. Profiling relied on immunoSEQ multiplex PCR, and the TCRdb table lists in-frame clones only, not all of them. Among about 15,000 clones, around 74% were seen once, and the ten largest hold roughly 13%. The ends lost 2 bases at V and 6 bases at J; junction bases unmatched: 5. Germline CDR1 LGHDT, CDR2 YNNKEL (reference sequence). This CDR3 comprises 15 residues. Input material: peripheral blood. The rearrangement links TRBV3-1 (or the pseudogene TRBV3-2) to TRBJ1-5, with 9 bases that match TRBD1. The sequence was collected from a man between 60 and 75 years old with acute or convalescent COVID-19. In DNA, the CDR3 is TGTGCCAGCAGCCAATCGGGACAGGGTTCTCAGCCCCAGCATTTT. Amino acid sequence: CASSQSGQGSQPQHF.